Listed here are 27 T cell receptor beta chains from one sample, sequenced in a study of shared clonotypes between healthy human individuals. Profiling relied on immunoSEQ multiplex PCR, and the TCRdb table lists in-frame clones only, not all of them. The table has some 660,000 clones, 73% seen once; the top ten hold more than 1.5%. The sequencing input was memory CD4+ T cells sorted from blood. The subset: CD45RA-negative fraction. The receptors here all came from a woman aged 30 to 39 in good health.

A single count supports this clone. The chain links TRBV5-4 to TRBJ1-2; possibly TRBD1 for D (6 bases). The CDR3 sequence is 14 residues long. V lost 4 bases, J lost 5 bases, and 15 bases lay in between. In germline, CDR1 is SGHNT, CDR2 YYREEE (reference sequence). The CDR3: CASSPVDRKYGYTF. CDR3 in DNA: TGTGCCAGCAGCCCGGTGGACAGAAAGTATGGCTACACCTTC.

This clone was observed once. This chain connects TRBV19 to TRBJ2-3, with D tentatively TRBD1 or TRBD2 (6 bases each). Germline V gene sequence: CDR1 LNHDA, CDR2 SQIVND (reference sequence). The CDR3 consists of 14 residues. V lost 8 bases to trimming and J lost 2 bases, with 14 bases between them. Here the CDR3 reads CASRPGGITDTQYF. CDR3 coding DNA: TGTGCCAGTCGACCCGGGGGCATCACAGATACGCAGTATTTT.

The J gene is TRBJ1-3, the V gene TRBV7-9; D remains ambiguous. The germline V and J ends were trimmed by 3 bases and 7 bases, with 10 bases remaining between them. Germline assignment: CDR1 SEHNR and CDR2 FQNEAQ (reference sequence). The CDR3 runs to 13 residues. The CDR3 is CASSLTLMNTIYF. Here the CDR3 DNA reads TGTGCCAGCAGCTTGACTCTGATGAACACCATATATTTT.

This clone was seen a handful of times. The chain has TRBV28 and TRBJ2-7, with D perhaps matching TRBD1 or TRBD2 (6 bases each). V lost 11 bases and J 5 bases, leaving 31 bases between the germline ends. This CDR3 spans 17 amino acids. Germline V lookup: CDR1 MDHEN, CDR2 SYDVKM. The CDR3 DNA reads as TGTGCCCTCCCGGGGGACATGGAAGACTTTCCTGAAAACGAGCAGTACTTC. This encodes CALPGDMEDFPENEQYF. The full variable domain, with the rest looked up from reference TRBV28 and TRBJ2-7, is DVKVTQSSRYLVKRTGEKVFLECVQDMDHENMFWYRQDPGLGLRLIYFSYDVKMKEKGDIPEGYSVSREKKERFSLILESASTNQTSMYLCALPGDMEDFPENEQYFGPGTRLTVT.

This clone is a singleton in its sample. The genes are TRBV27 and TRBJ2-3; 7 bases match TRBD2. The CDR3 contains 15 residues. With 8 bases clipped from V and 4 bases from J, the junction kept 12 bases outside the gene matches. CDR1 MNHEY and CDR2 SMNVEV come from the germline V gene (reference sequence). The CDR3 here is CASRPWREHADTQYF. The DNA for the CDR3 is TGTGCCAGCCGTCCATGGCGGGAGCACGCAGATACGCAGTATTTT.

This rearrangement joins TRBV7-3 to TRBJ1-1, with D maybe TRBD1 (5 bases). Germline-derived CDR1 and CDR2 are SGHTA and FQGTGA. The CDR3 totals 16 residues. The V end was cut by 5 bases, the J end by 4 bases, with 20 bases between. The chain's CDR3 is CASSLRPRPGGTEAFF. CDR3 coding DNA: TGTGCCAGCAGCCTCCGCCCGCGCCCGGGGGGCACTGAAGCTTTCTTT.

The gene calls are TRBV7-3 and TRBJ2-5; D is uncertain. The CDR3 loop spans 13 amino acids. V dropped 8 bases and J dropped 3 bases, with 13 bases sitting between them. Germline loops: CDR1 SGHTA, CDR2 FQGTGA. As DNA, the CDR3 is TGTGCCAGCTCCCCGGGCCGGGAAGAGACCCAGTACTTC. It is translated as CASSPGREETQYF.

There are a few counts of this clone. The V call is TRBV28, the J call TRBJ2-2; D possibly corresponds to TRBD2 (6 bases). This CDR3 comprises 15 residues. CDR1 and CDR2 from the germline V gene are MDHEN and SYDVKM. Trimming removed 6 bases from V and 0 bases from J, with 11 bases in between. The DNA of the CDR3 is TGTGCCAGCAGGTATAGCGGATCGAACACCGGGGAGCTGTTTTTT. It yields the protein CASRYSGSNTGELFF.

The chain employs TRBV4-2 and TRBJ2-7; TRBD2 aligns across 13 bases. The CDR3 has 19 residues. Trimming cost V 0 bases and J 1 base; bases outside gene matches: 9. Per germline, CDR1 LGHNA and CDR2 YNFKEQ. As DNA, the CDR3 is TGTGCCAGCAGCCAAGATGGACTAGCGGGAGTTTTGGTGTCCTACGAGCAGTACTTC. Its translation is CASSQDGLAGVLVSYEQYF.

The chain recombines TRBV6-6 with TRBJ2-1; tentatively, D is TRBD2 (7 bases). V was pared by 4 bases and J by 9 bases, with 19 bases between. Germline values: CDR1 MNHNY, CDR2 SVGAGI (reference sequence). The CDR3 is made up of 15 amino acids. The CDR3 DNA reads TGTGCCAGCAGTTCGGGGGCGGGAGTCTTACCTGAGCAGTTCTTC. Translating gives CASSSGAGVLPEQFF.

This rearrangement joins TRBV5-4 to TRBJ2-4; 9 bases line up with TRBD1. V lost 4 bases to trimming and J lost 7 bases; unmatched junction nucleotides: 9. The CDR3 extends over 15 amino acids. The germline V gene has CDR1 SGHNT and CDR2 YYREEE (reference sequence). CDR3 in DNA: TGTGCCAGCAGCCAATCCGGGACAGGGAAGAACATTCAGTACTTC. Translating gives CASSQSGTGKNIQYF.

The chain joins TRBV28 to TRBJ2-1; a possible D gene is TRBD2 (5 bases). V was clipped by 4 bases and J by 5 bases, with 21 bases between them. This CDR3 spans 17 amino acids. Germline CDR1 is MDHEN and CDR2 is SYDVKM. DNA of the CDR3: TGTGCCAGCAGTTCGCCTCTTGGAGCGGCAAAGAACAATGAGCAGTTCTTC. Protein product: CASSSPLGAAKNNEQFF.

J is TRBJ2-2 and V is TRBV5-1; 7 bases match TRBD2. The germline V gene has CDR1 SGHRS and CDR2 YFSETQ. V trimming: 0 bases; J trimming: 4 bases; junction bases outside the gene matches: 9. The CDR3 consists of 17 residues. CDR3 sequence: CASSLGRGSGFTGELFF. CDR3 DNA: TGCGCCAGCAGCTTGGGTCGGGGTAGCGGGTTCACCGGGGAGCTGTTTTTT.

On this clone itself: Other DNA sequences in this sample translate to the same CDR3. The V call is TRBV6-5, the J call TRBJ1-1; D not resolved. CDR3 size: 14 residues. Germline V CDR1 and CDR2: MNHEY, SVGAGI. V shed 2 bases and J shed 1 base, with 8 bases lying between them. The CDR3 coding sequence is TGTGCCAGCAGTTACGGGCAACAGAACACTGAAGCTTTCTTT. Amino acid sequence: CASSYGQQNTEAFF.

The chain employs TRBV6-5 and TRBJ2-2, with D uncertain. In germline, CDR1 is MNHEY, CDR2 SVGAGI. Trimming took 1 base from V and 0 from J, leaving 6 bases between them. The CDR3 sequence is 15 residues long. This chain's CDR3 is CASSYYGSNTGELFF. The CDR3 DNA reads TGTGCCAGCAGTTACTACGGATCGAACACCGGGGAGCTGTTTTTT.

This rearrangement joins TRBV6-4 to TRBJ2-1; D remains unclear. The CDR3 spans 12 residues. Germline V CDR1 and CDR2: MRHNA, SNTAGT. Trimming took off 3 bases at V and 7 bases at J, with 7 bases between the two ends. CDR3 region: CASSDDRNEQFF. DNA of the CDR3: TGTGCCAGCAGTGATGATCGTAATGAGCAGTTCTTC.

The CDR3 DNA reads TGTGCCAGTAGTAGAAAGGCTAGCGGGAGTAACACAGATACGCAGTATTTT. Its translation is CASSRKASGSNTDTQYF. This rearrangement joins TRBV19 to TRBJ2-3; 10 bases line up with TRBD2. CDR3 length: 17 residues. CDR1 is LNHDA, CDR2 SQIVND, per germline (reference sequence). With V trimmed by 4 bases and J by 2 bases, 9 bases remained unmatched.

The chain has TRBV27 and TRBJ1-2, with TRBD1 as a possible D gene (5 bases). Germline lookup yields CDR1 MNHEY and CDR2 SMNVEV (reference sequence). This CDR3 is built from 15 residues. V gave up 3 bases and J gave up 7 bases, with 18 bases separating them. The CDR3 nucleotides are TGTGCCAGCAGTTTCCGCGAAACAGGCTCCGGTGGCTACACCTTC. Encoded protein: CASSFRETGSGGYTF.

This clone has a single count. The V gene is TRBV10-1, the J gene TRBJ1-1; D possibly corresponds to TRBD1 (6 bases). Trimming took off 7 bases at V and 1 base at J, with 10 bases between the two ends. The germline CDR1 and CDR2 sequences are WNHNN and SYGVQD (reference sequence). CDR3 length equals 13 residues. This CDR3 is CASKQGPNTEAFF. The CDR3 nucleotides read TGCGCCAGCAAACAGGGACCGAACACTGAAGCTTTCTTT.

V and J are TRBV19 and TRBJ1-2; a weak D match, TRBD1 (5 bases). The length of the CDR3 is 13 residues. Per germline, CDR1 LNHDA and CDR2 SQIVND (reference sequence). Trimming removed 4 bases at V and 2 bases at J, with 8 bases between. The CDR3 is CASSTRDNYGYTF. DNA for the CDR3: TGTGCCAGTAGTACCCGGGACAACTATGGCTACACCTTC. Complete variable domain (other parts from reference TRBV19 and TRBJ1-2): DGGITQSPKYLFRKEGQNVTLSCEQNLNHDAMYWYRQDPGQGLRLIYYSQIVNDFQKGDIAEGYSVSREKKESFPLTVTSAQKNPTAFYLCASSTRDNYGYTFGSGTRLTVV.

V is TRBV11-2 and J is TRBJ2-7, with 12 bases lining up with TRBD2. V trimming: 5 bases; J trimming: 6 bases; junction bases outside the gene matches: 8. CDR3 length: 15 amino acids. Germline CDR1 and CDR2: SGHAT and FQNNGV. The CDR3 reads CASSPTSGSALEQYF. The CDR3 nucleotides are TGTGCCAGCAGCCCGACTAGCGGGAGTGCCCTCGAGCAGTACTTC.

The genes are TRBV27 and TRBJ2-3; D is undetermined. The CDR3 consists of 15 residues. Trimming shortened V by 6 bases and J by 4 bases, and 17 bases separated the two germline ends. CDR1 and CDR2 from the germline V gene are MNHEY and SMNVEV (reference sequence). The CDR3 DNA is TGTGCCAGCAGACCCGCCGGAGTCAGAGCAGATACGCAGTATTTT. This translates into CASRPAGVRADTQYF.

A few counts support this clone. V usage is TRBV4-1 and J usage is TRBJ2-1; no clear D gene. There are 15 residues in the CDR3. The ends were cut back, 1 base at V and 7 bases at J, with 14 bases in the middle. Germline V gives CDR1 MGHRA, CDR2 YSYEKL. This CDR3 is CASSQGFSPFNEQFF. Here the CDR3 DNA reads TGCGCCAGCAGCCAAGGATTTAGCCCTTTTAATGAGCAGTTCTTC.

This clone appeared once. The chain employs TRBV28 and TRBJ2-2; no reliable D call. This CDR3 has 12 amino acids. Germline assignment: CDR1 MDHEN and CDR2 SYDVKM. Trimming removed 5 bases from V and 6 bases from J, with 7 bases in between. The CDR3 DNA sequence: TGTGCCAGCAGTCCAGACCCCGGGGAGCTGTTTTTT. It specifies CASSPDPGELFF. Full variable domain (remainder filled in from reference TRBV28 and TRBJ2-2): DVKVTQSSRYLVKRTGEKVFLECVQDMDHENMFWYRQDPGLGLRLIYFSYDVKMKEKGDIPEGYSVSREKKERFSLILESASTNQTSMYLCASSPDPGELFFGEGSRLTVL.

CDR3 in amino acids: CASSINWLSNIQYF. Written as DNA, the CDR3 is TGTGCCAGTAGTATTAACTGGCTGTCGAACATTCAGTACTTC. V gene TRBV19 combines with J gene TRBJ2-4; D is undetermined. Germline loops: CDR1 LNHDA, CDR2 SQIVND (reference sequence). CDR3 size: 14 residues. The V end lost 3 bases, the J end lost 7 bases, and 13 bases lay between the germline ends.

This chain uses TRBV6-1 with TRBJ2-7; TRBD2 agrees at 13 bases. CDR1 is MNHNS, CDR2 SASEGT, per germline. This CDR3 has 13 residues. Trimming took 10 bases from V and 4 from J; bases not matched to a gene: 4. CDR3 residues: CATKGLAGYEQYF. The DNA for the CDR3 is TGTGCCACCAAGGGACTAGCGGGGTACGAGCAGTACTTC.

Concerning this clone: The same CDR3 arises from other DNA sequences in this sample as well. This rearrangement joins TRBV19 to TRBJ1-5, with D unclear. V dropped 3 bases and J dropped 1 base, with 4 bases sitting between them. This CDR3 has 13 amino acids. From germline, CDR1 is LNHDA and CDR2 SQIVND (reference sequence). The CDR3 bases are TGTGCCAGTAGTATTTCGAGCAATCAGCCCCAGCATTTT. Protein: CASSISSNQPQHF.